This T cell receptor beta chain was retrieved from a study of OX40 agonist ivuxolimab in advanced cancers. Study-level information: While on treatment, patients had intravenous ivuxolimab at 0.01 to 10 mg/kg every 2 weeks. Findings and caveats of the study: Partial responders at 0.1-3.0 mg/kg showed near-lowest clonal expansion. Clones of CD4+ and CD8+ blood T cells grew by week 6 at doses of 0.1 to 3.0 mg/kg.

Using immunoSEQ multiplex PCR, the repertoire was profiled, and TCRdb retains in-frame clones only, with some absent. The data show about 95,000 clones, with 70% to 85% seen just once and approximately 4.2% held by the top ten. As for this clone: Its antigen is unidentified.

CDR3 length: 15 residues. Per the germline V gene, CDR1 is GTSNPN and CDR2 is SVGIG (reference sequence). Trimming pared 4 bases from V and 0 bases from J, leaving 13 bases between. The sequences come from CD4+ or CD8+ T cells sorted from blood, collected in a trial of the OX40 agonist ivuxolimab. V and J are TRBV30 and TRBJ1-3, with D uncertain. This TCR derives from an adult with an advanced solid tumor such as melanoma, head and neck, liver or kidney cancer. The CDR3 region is CAWIGAGFSGNTIYF. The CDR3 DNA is TGTGCCTGGATCGGTGCGGGGTTCTCTGGAAACACCATATATTTT.